Following are 30 T cell receptor beta chains from one sample sequenced in a study of blood T cell repertoires in COVID-19. Clones were read by immunoSEQ multiplex PCR, and TCRdb kept only the in-frame ones, dropping some. The sample holds under 60,000 clones, approximately 87% seen once. Sequencing was performed on peripheral blood. The receptor source for this set is a human donor in a cohort sampled during active COVID-19.

Here the CDR3 reads CASSGNRGGPRGDTQYF. The CDR3 DNA reads TGTGCCAGCAGTGGGAACCGGGGCGGACCGCGGGGAGATACGCAGTATTTT. The rearrangement joins TRBV14 to TRBJ2-3, with D maybe TRBD2 (6 bases). V shed 6 bases and J shed 5 bases, with 24 bases lying between them. CDR3 length: 17 amino acids. Germline loops: CDR1 SGHDN, CDR2 FVKESK.

The chain carries TRBV6-5 and TRBJ1-4; 8 bases match TRBD1. Trimming removed 5 bases from V and 8 bases from J; junction bases left unmatched: 10. CDR3 length: 15 amino acids. Per germline, CDR1 MNHEY and CDR2 SVGAGI. DNA for the CDR3: TGTGCCAGCAGTCTAACCGGGACAGGTGGGGAAAAACTGTTTTTT. This codes for CASSLTGTGGEKLFF.

This chain uses TRBV2 with TRBJ2-7; D may be TRBD2 (6 bases). The CDR3 has 14 residues. Trimming left V 5 bases short and J 3 bases short, with 14 bases between. The germline V gene has CDR1 SNHLY and CDR2 FYNNEI. The CDR3 region is CASSWGPGDYEQYF. Here the CDR3 DNA reads TGTGCCAGCAGTTGGGGACCGGGGGACTACGAGCAGTACTTC.

The chain uses TRBV15 and TRBJ2-3, with D maybe TRBD2 (6 bases). The CDR3 sequence is 17 residues long. Trimming cost V 0 bases and J 0 bases, with 13 bases left between them. From germline, CDR1 is LNHNV and CDR2 YYDKDF (reference sequence). DNA of the CDR3: TGTGCCACCAGCAGAGACATAAGCGGGTCTAGCACAGATACGCAGTATTTT. It encodes CATSRDISGSSTDTQYF.

J is TRBJ1-1 and V is TRBV6-5, with D tentatively TRBD1 (5 bases). Germline V lookup: CDR1 MNHEY, CDR2 SVGAGI. CDR3 length: 14 residues. Trimming pared 6 bases from V and 5 bases from J, leaving 16 bases between. The CDR3 DNA reads TGTGCCAGCAGCCGTGGGGGAGGGATTACTGAAGCTTTCTTT. It codes for CASSRGGGITEAFF.

The genes are TRBV5-1 and TRBJ2-1; no reliable D call. Germline V gives CDR1 SGHRS, CDR2 YFSETQ. CDR3 length: 16 amino acids. The V end lost 0 bases, the J end lost 0 bases, and 10 bases lay between the germline ends. The CDR3 DNA is TGCGCCAGCAGCTTGGACCGCGTGAGCTCCTACAATGAGCAGTTCTTC. Translated: CASSLDRVSSYNEQFF.

The V and J genes are TRBV12-3 or TRBV12-4 and TRBJ1-2; possible D gene TRBD1, 6 bases. The CDR3 runs 13 residues. Trimming left V 5 bases short and J 8 bases short, with 15 bases between. The CDR3 DNA reads as TGTGCCAGCAGTCCTCAGGGGACCGGAGGCTACACCTTC. This sequence encodes CASSPQGTGGYTF.

The V gene is TRBV7-2, the J gene TRBJ2-3; 8 positions match TRBD2. The CDR3 runs 18 residues. The trim removed 1 base at V and 8 bases at J, leaving 17 bases unmatched. The germline gives CDR1 SGHTA, CDR2 FQGNSA. CDR3 DNA sequence: TGTGCCAGCAGCTTAGAAGGGGCCAGCGGGGGTTTTGGTCGTACGCAGTATTTT. Protein sequence: CASSLEGASGGFGRTQYF.

The CDR3 is CASSLQGLDQETQYF. The CDR3 DNA is TGCGCCAGCAGCTTGCAGGGCCTGGACCAAGAGACCCAGTACTTC. The rearrangement links TRBV5-1 to TRBJ2-5; D is perhaps TRBD1 (5 bases). The CDR3 loop spans 15 amino acids. With 1 base removed from V and 0 bases from J, the gap between germline ends came to 10 bases. CDR1 is SGHRS and CDR2 is YFSETQ in the germline V gene. Variable domain in full (rest from reference TRBV5-1 and TRBJ2-5): KAGVTQTPRYLIKTRGQQVTLSCSPISGHRSVSWYQQTPGQGLQFLFEYFSETQRNKGNFPGRFSGRQFSNSRSEMNVSTLELGDSALYLCASSLQGLDQETQYFGPGTRLLVL.

The chain joins TRBV4-3 to TRBJ1-6, with 8 bases that match TRBD1. CDR1 is LGHNA, CDR2 YSLEER, per germline. Trimming removed 4 bases from V and 8 bases from J; junction bases left unmatched: 7. This CDR3 is 15 amino acids long. The CDR3 nucleotides are TGCGCCAGCAGCCTAGGCGGACAGGGAGATTCACCCCTCCACTTT. Encoded protein: CASSLGGQGDSPLHF.

The chain couples TRBV5-1 to TRBJ1-3; perhaps TRBD1 as D (5 bases). Looked up from germline, CDR1 is SGHRS and CDR2 is YFSETQ. This CDR3 is built from 16 residues. V was pared by 0 bases and J by 0 bases, with 10 bases between. Here the CDR3 DNA reads TGCGCCAGCAGCTTGGGACAGCTGATCTCTGGAAACACCATATATTTT. Protein sequence: CASSLGQLISGNTIYF. The entire variable domain, with the rest obtained from reference TRBV5-1 and TRBJ1-3, is as follows: KAGVTQTPRYLIKTRGQQVTLSCSPISGHRSVSWYQQTPGQGLQFLFEYFSETQRNKGNFPGRFSGRQFSNSRSEMNVSTLELGDSALYLCASSLGQLISGNTIYFGEGSWLTVV.

The CDR3 is CASSSKEGQTYYEQYF. The DNA of the CDR3 is TGTGCCAGCAGCTCAAAAGAGGGACAGACTTACTACGAGCAGTACTTC. The chain carries TRBV7-8 and TRBJ2-7, with 7 bases aligning to TRBD1. Trimming removed 4 bases from V and 3 bases from J; junction bases left unmatched: 12. There are 16 residues in the CDR3. CDR1 and CDR2 from the germline V gene are SGHVS and FQNEAQ.

The rearrangement uses TRBV21-1 and TRBJ1-5; TRBD1 is the table's D call and was not checked against the DNA. TRBV21-1 is annotated as a pseudogene. There are 18 residues in the CDR3. This CDR3 reads CASSKRGGHFNRNQPQHF. CDR3 DNA: TGTGCCAGCAGCAAACGAGGGGGACATTTTAATCGAAATCAGCCCCAGCATTTT.

This sequence joins TRBV30 and TRBJ1-1, with D uncertain. The CDR3 is 14 amino acids. The V end was cut by 4 bases, the J end by 1 base, with 13 bases between. Germline CDR1 GTSNPN, CDR2 SVGIG (reference sequence). CDR3 protein: CAWIFSTANTEAFF. Here the CDR3 DNA reads TGTGCCTGGATTTTTTCTACTGCGAACACTGAAGCTTTCTTT.

The chain recombines TRBV4-1 with TRBJ1-1, with a weak D call TRBD1 (5 bases). Germline V gives CDR1 MGHRA, CDR2 YSYEKL. Trimming took 2 bases from V and 0 from J, leaving 16 bases between them. The CDR3 is made up of 17 amino acids. The CDR3 loop reads CASSQFAGYEMNTEAFF. DNA for the CDR3: TGCGCCAGCAGCCAATTTGCAGGGTATGAGATGAACACTGAAGCTTTCTTT.

The rearrangement uses TRBV5-6 and TRBJ1-1; 12 bases match TRBD1. The germline V gene encodes CDR1 SGHDT and CDR2 YYEEEE. Trimming cost V 2 bases and J 5 bases; bases outside gene matches: 4. CDR3 length equals 15 residues. The CDR3 DNA reads TGTGCCAGCAGCTTTTGGGGACAGGGGGCGACTGAAGCTTTCTTT. Translation: CASSFWGQGATEAFF. Drawing the rest from reference TRBV5-6 and TRBJ1-1, the complete variable domain is DAGVTQSPTHLIKTRGQQVTLRCSPKSGHDTVSWYQQALGQGPQFIFQYYEEEERQRGNFPDRFSGHQFPNYSSELNVNALLLGDSALYLCASSFWGQGATEAFFGQGTRLTVV.

In the case of this clone: A junction end diverges from the germline sequence, so it may reflect a read error. This chain joins TRBV30 and TRBJ2-4; the D gene is possibly TRBD2 (7 bases). Germline V gene lookup returns CDR1 GTSNPN and CDR2 SVGIG (reference sequence). The CDR3 totals 15 residues. The CDR3 DNA reads TGTGCCTGGAGTGGCTTACGGGGGGCCACAAACATTCAGTACTTC. Amino acids: CAWSGLRGATNIQYF.

The CDR3, as DNA: TGTGCCAGCAAAAGGGACAGCTACGAGCAGTACTTC. This codes for CASKRDSYEQYF. This rearrangement joins TRBV28 to TRBJ2-7, with 7 bases aligning to TRBD1. After removal of 7 bases from V and 3 bases from J, the junction contained 3 bases not matched to a gene. The CDR3 is 12 amino acids. In germline, CDR1 is MDHEN, CDR2 SYDVKM.

The gene calls are TRBV7-9 and TRBJ2-4; no firm D call. Trimming shortened V by 1 base and J by 0 bases, and 7 bases separated the two germline ends. This CDR3 region has 15 residues. The germline V gene has CDR1 SEHNR and CDR2 FQNEAQ (reference sequence). CDR3 amino acids: CASSLVTLAKNIQYF. In DNA form, the CDR3 reads TGTGCCAGCAGCTTAGTCACTCTAGCCAAAAACATTCAGTACTTC.

This clone has more than one count but fewer than ten. V is TRBV19 and J is TRBJ1-4; D remains unclear. CDR1 is LNHDA, CDR2 SQIVND, per germline (reference sequence). Trimming left V 6 bases short and J 7 bases short, with 15 bases between. The CDR3 loop spans 14 amino acids. CDR3 residues: CASRQSFVGEKLFF. In nucleotides, the CDR3 is TGTGCCAGTAGACAGTCCTTCGTTGGTGAAAAACTGTTTTTT. Combining the CDR3 with reference TRBV19 and TRBJ1-4 gives the whole variable domain DGGITQSPKYLFRKEGQNVTLSCEQNLNHDAMYWYRQDPGQGLRLIYYSQIVNDFQKGDIAEGYSVSREKKESFPLTVTSAQKNPTAFYLCASRQSFVGEKLFFGSGTQLSVL.

The rearrangement links TRBV27 to TRBJ1-5, with TRBD1 as a possible D gene (6 bases). Trimming cost V 6 bases and J 3 bases, with 12 bases left between them. This CDR3 contains 14 residues. The V gene's germline CDR1 is MNHEY and CDR2 SMNVEV (reference sequence). The DNA for the CDR3 is TGTGCCAGCAGGCCAGGGGTACTCAATCAGCCCCAGCATTTT. This codes for CASRPGVLNQPQHF.

V and J are TRBV6-2 or TRBV6-3 and TRBJ2-4, with 8 bases identical to TRBD2. The CDR3 length is 18 residues. Germline CDR1 reads MNHEY; CDR2 reads SVGEGT. V trimming: 2 bases; J trimming: 1 base; junction bases outside the gene matches: 10. In DNA form, the CDR3 reads TGTGCCAGCAGTTACCAACCCGCGGGGGGCCTTGCCAAAAACATTCAGTACTTC. Protein: CASSYQPAGGLAKNIQYF.

V gene TRBV18 combines with J gene TRBJ2-7; 8 positions match TRBD1. The germline V gene has CDR1 KGHSH and CDR2 LQKENI. J was trimmed by 0 bases and V by 6 bases; bases with no gene match: 7. This CDR3 has 15 residues. CDR3 coding DNA: TGTGCCAGCTCCTCAAGGACAGGGAACTCCTACGAGCAGTACTTC. This encodes CASSSRTGNSYEQYF.

V usage is TRBV5-4 and J usage is TRBJ2-1, with a possible D match to TRBD2 (5 bases). Germline loops: CDR1 SGHNT, CDR2 YYREEE (reference sequence). The CDR3 is made up of 15 amino acids. V lost 0 bases and J 0 bases, leaving 7 bases between the germline ends. The CDR3 DNA sequence: TGTGCCAGCAGCTTGGGACTACCCTCCTACAATGAGCAGTTCTTC. It is translated as CASSLGLPSYNEQFF.

The count of this clone is one. The genes are TRBV25-1 and TRBJ1-1, with D possibly TRBD1 on 6 matching bases. The germline V gene encodes CDR1 MGHDK and CDR2 SYGVNS. This CDR3 region has 13 residues. Trimming pared 5 bases from V and 5 bases from J, leaving 12 bases between. CDR3 bases: TGTGCCAGCAGTATGCGGGGGCGAACTGAAGCTTTCTTT. It translates to CASSMRGRTEAFF.

This chain connects TRBV9 to TRBJ2-2; 8 positions match TRBD2. The ends lost 2 bases at V and 7 bases at J; junction bases unmatched: 10. Per germline, CDR1 SGDLS and CDR2 YYNGEE. This CDR3 has 16 residues. The CDR3 loop is CASSVDAGGNGGELFF. The CDR3 DNA follows: TGTGCCAGCAGCGTTGATGCGGGGGGCAATGGCGGGGAGCTGTTTTTT. Together with reference TRBV9 and TRBJ2-2, the CDR3 gives the full variable domain: DSGVTQTPKHLITATGQRVTLRCSPRSGDLSVYWYQQSLDQGLQFLIQYYNGEERAKGNILERFSAQQFPDLHSELNLSSLELGDSALYFCASSVDAGGNGGELFFGEGSRLTVL.

The chain employs TRBV2 and TRBJ2-4, with D perhaps TRBD2 (5 bases). This CDR3 spans 12 amino acids. CDR1 is SNHLY, CDR2 FYNNEI, per germline. Trimming cost V 6 bases and J 8 bases, with 11 bases left between them. CDR3 in DNA: TGTGCCAGCAGGAGTAGGCGGGACATTCAGTACTTC. It specifies CASRSRRDIQYF.

The CDR3 sequence: CASSYSNPVGTLYTEAFF. DNA of the CDR3: TGTGCCAGCAGTTACTCGAATCCCGTCGGTACCTTGTACACTGAAGCTTTCTTT. This chain joins TRBV6-2 or TRBV6-3 and TRBJ1-1; D gene uncertain. V lost 0 bases and J 3 bases, leaving 20 bases between the germline ends. Germline CDR1 and CDR2: MNHEY and SVGEGT. CDR3 length equals 18 residues.

V gene TRBV5-6 combines with J gene TRBJ2-7; D not resolved. CDR1 SGHDT and CDR2 YYEEEE come from the germline V gene. The V gene lost 0 bases and the J gene lost 0 bases, with 4 bases spanning the gap. The CDR3 is made up of 13 amino acids. The CDR3 region has the DNA TGTGCCAGCAGCTTGGCGGTCTCCTACGAGCAGTACTTC. Amino acids: CASSLAVSYEQYF.

The chain links TRBV6-5 to TRBJ2-7, with a tentative D call TRBD2 (5 bases). This CDR3 has 16 amino acids. The V gene lost 1 base and the J gene lost 1 base, with 14 bases spanning the gap. CDR1 is MNHEY, CDR2 SVGAGI, per germline. The CDR3 spells CASSYYGILNSYEQYF. Here the CDR3 DNA reads TGTGCCAGCAGTTACTACGGGATATTAAATTCCTACGAGCAGTACTTC.